The TCR beta chain described here comes from a study of T cell changes during pregnancy in multiple sclerosis. Sequencing used immunoSEQ multiplex PCR; TCRdb keeps in-frame clones, though not all of them. Here the sample spans some 89,000 clones, roughly 93% being singletons. Trimming took off 2 bases at V and 4 bases at J, with 5 bases between the two ends. The CDR3 sequence is 12 residues long. CDR1 SNHLY and CDR2 FYNNEI come from the germline V gene. The starting material was peripheral blood, obtained in the third trimester of pregnancy. J is TRBJ1-2 and V is TRBV2; D remains ambiguous. The receptor's source is a female donor with multiple sclerosis, enrolled in a pregnancy study. CDR3 sequence: CASSETAYGYTF. The CDR3 DNA reads as TGTGCCAGCAGTGAAACAGCCTATGGCTACACCTTC.